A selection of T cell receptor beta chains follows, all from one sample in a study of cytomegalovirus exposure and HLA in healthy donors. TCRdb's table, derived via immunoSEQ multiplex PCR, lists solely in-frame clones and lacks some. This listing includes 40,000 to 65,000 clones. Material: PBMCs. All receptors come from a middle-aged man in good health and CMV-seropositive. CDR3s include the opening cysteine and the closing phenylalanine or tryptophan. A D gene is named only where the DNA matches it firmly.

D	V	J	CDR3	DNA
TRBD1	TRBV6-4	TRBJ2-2	CASSTGGDTGELFF	TGTGCCAGCAGTACAGGGGGCGACACCGGGGAGCTGTTTTTT
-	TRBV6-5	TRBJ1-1	CASSGGKNTEAFF	TGTGCCAGCAGCGGGGGGAAAAACACTGAAGCTTTCTTT
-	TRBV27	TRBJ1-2	CASSLRPPYSRRGNYGYTF	TGTGCCAGCAGTCTCCGACCTCCGTACAGCCGAAGGGGTAACTATGGCTACACCTTC
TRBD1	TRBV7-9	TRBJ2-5	CASSPRQGGETQYF	TGTGCCAGCAGCCCGAGACAGGGCGGGGAGACCCAGTACTTC
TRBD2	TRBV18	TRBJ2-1	CASSLLAGEINEQFF	TGTGCCAGCTCACTACTAGCGGGGGAAATCAATGAGCAGTTCTTC
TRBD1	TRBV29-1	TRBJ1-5	CSVKGTGNIAQHF	TGCAGCGTAAAAGGGACAGGGAATATAGCCCAGCATTTT
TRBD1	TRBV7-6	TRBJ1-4	CASSLGQGTEKLFF	TGTGCCAGCAGCCTGGGACAGGGTACTGAAAAACTGTTTTTT
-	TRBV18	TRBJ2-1	CASSPGAGASEQFF	TGTGCCAGCTCACCTGGGGCGGGGGCCAGTGAGCAGTTCTTC
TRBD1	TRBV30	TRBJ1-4	CAWSVNRGFNEKLFF	TGTGCCTGGAGTGTCAACAGGGGGTTCAATGAAAAACTGTTTTTT
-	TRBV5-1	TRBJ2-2	CAPRFGGLVRAFTGELFF	TGCGCTCCCAGGTTCGGAGGCCTCGTTAGGGCCTTTACCGGGGAGCTGTTTTTT
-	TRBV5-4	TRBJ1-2	CASTKEEYYGYTF	TGTGCCAGCACGAAAGAGGAATACTATGGCTACACCTTC
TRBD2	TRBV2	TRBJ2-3	CASSEWTSGEATQYF	TGTGCCAGCAGTGAATGGACTAGCGGGGAAGCTACGCAGTATTTT
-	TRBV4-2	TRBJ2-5	CAPSQDIGGAQPQETQYF	TGTGCCCCCAGCCAAGATATAGGCGGGGCGCAGCCCCAAGAGACCCAGTACTTC
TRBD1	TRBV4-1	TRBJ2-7	CASSLEGAGSYEQYF	TGCGCCAGCAGCCTTGAGGGGGCAGGGTCCTACGAGCAGTACTTC
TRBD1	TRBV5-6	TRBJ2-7	CASSFGGQEYEQYF	TGTGCCAGCAGCTTTGGGGGACAGGAATACGAGCAGTACTTC
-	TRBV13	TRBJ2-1	CASSATRTEQFF	TGTGCCAGCAGCGCTACTAGAACTGAGCAGTTCTTC
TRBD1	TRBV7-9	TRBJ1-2	CASNSGTDLNYGYTF	TGTGCCAGCAACTCCGGGACAGACCTTAACTATGGCTACACCTTC
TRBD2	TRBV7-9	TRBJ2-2	CASSTWTSGTNTGELFF	TGTGCCAGCAGCACCTGGACTAGCGGGACGAACACCGGGGAGCTGTTTTTT
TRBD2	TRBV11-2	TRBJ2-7	CASSSTSGGYEQYF	TGTGCCAGCAGCTCAACTAGCGGGGGCTACGAGCAGTACTTC
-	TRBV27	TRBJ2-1	CASMTGAVNEQFF	TGTGCCAGCATGACGGGAGCCGTCAATGAGCAGTTCTTC
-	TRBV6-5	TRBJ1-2	CASTRRDWYGYTF	TGTGCCAGCACCCGACGGGATTGGTACGGCTACACCTTC
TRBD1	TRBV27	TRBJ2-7	CASSDWTGLGEQYF	TGTGCCAGCAGTGACTGGACAGGGCTCGGCGAGCAGTACTTC
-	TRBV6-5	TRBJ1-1	CASSYSEDTEAFF	TGTGCCAGCAGTTACTCGGAGGACACTGAAGCTTTCTTT
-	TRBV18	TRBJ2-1	CASSPRTEHNEQFF	TGTGCCAGCTCACCAAGGACTGAACACAATGAGCAGTTCTTC